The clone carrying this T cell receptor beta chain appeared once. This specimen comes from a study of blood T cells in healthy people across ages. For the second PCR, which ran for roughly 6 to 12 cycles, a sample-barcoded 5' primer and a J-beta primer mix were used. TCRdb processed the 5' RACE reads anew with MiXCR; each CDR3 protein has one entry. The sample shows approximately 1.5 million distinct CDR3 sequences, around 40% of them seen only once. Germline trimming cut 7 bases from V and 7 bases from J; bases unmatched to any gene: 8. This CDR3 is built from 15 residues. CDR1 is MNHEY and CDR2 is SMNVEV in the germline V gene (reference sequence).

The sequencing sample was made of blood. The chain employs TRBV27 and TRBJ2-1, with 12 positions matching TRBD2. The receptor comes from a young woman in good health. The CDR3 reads CASKPSGGVRNEQFF. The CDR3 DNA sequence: TGTGCCAGCAAACCTAGCGGGGGGGTTAGAAATGAGCAGTTCTTC.